The entry below describes one T cell receptor beta chain. Its target is not known. The data are from a study of response to subunit inactivated influenza vaccine. Whole-study findings and limits: With each seasonal influenza vaccination, the authors suggested, few new T cells are recruited.

CDR3 length equals 15 residues. Germline trimming cut 5 bases from V and 3 bases from J; bases unmatched to any gene: 11. Germline assignment: CDR1 DFQATT and CDR2 SNEGSKA (reference sequence). TCRdb reanalysed the RT-PCR reads using MiXCR and keeps one entry per CDR3 protein. The sample shows a few hundred thousand distinct CDR3 sequences, 9.5% to 15% of them seen only once. Specimen: non-naive T cells sorted from PBMCs, collected around 15 days before vaccination. The sequence was collected from a middle-aged man who received an inactivated influenza vaccine. The rearrangement uses TRBV20-1 and TRBJ1-2; 8 bases map to TRBD1. This CDR3 is CSAALRTGRDYGYTF. The CDR3 DNA reads as TGCAGTGCTGCCCTGAGGACAGGGAGAGACTATGGCTACACCTTC.